These 25 T cell receptor beta chains share one sample of origin, sequenced in a study of cytomegalovirus exposure and HLA in healthy donors (dated by TCRdb to about 2017). The library was prepared using the immunoSEQ multiplex PCR assay. A mixture of 60 forward primers for TCR Vbeta segments and 13 reverse primers for TCR Jbeta segments was used in the multiplex PCR. TCRdb's version of the immuneACCESS table is confined to in-frame rearrangements and falls short of the full clone set. An unresolved V gene accounts for under half of the shortfall where checked; the remainder is of unknown origin. The sample table on file contains some 72,000 clones. The top ten constitute about 0.83% of the sample. Sequencing was done on a sample of PBMCs. Every receptor here comes from a boy younger than 18 in good health and CMV-seronegative.

This rearrangement joins TRBV4-1 to TRBJ2-1; the match to TRBD2 covers 8 bases. Trimming removed 2 bases from V and 8 bases from J; junction bases left unmatched: 20. In germline, CDR1 is MGHRA, CDR2 YSYEKL. The CDR3 spans 19 residues. DNA for the CDR3: TGCGCCAGCAGCCAACCCACCCAGGCCCTATCTCTAGCGGGTCATGAGCAGTTCTTC. Translated: CASSQPTQALSLAGHEQFF.

This rearrangement joins TRBV19 to TRBJ2-2; 10 nucleotides match TRBD2. The CDR3 spans 15 residues. Looked up from germline, CDR1 is LNHDA and CDR2 is SQIVND (reference sequence). The J segment lost 8 bases and the V segment lost 6 bases, leaving 9 bases of the junction unmatched. This CDR3 is CASRSSGRDPGELFF. For the CDR3, the DNA is TGTGCCAGTAGATCTAGCGGGAGAGACCCTGGGGAGCTGTTTTTT.

V is TRBV7-6 and J is TRBJ2-2; unclear D gene. The germline V gene encodes CDR1 SGHVS and CDR2 FNYEAQ. V was cut by 2 bases and J by 0 bases, with 16 bases left in between. The CDR3 consists of 18 residues. The CDR3 DNA follows: TGTGCCAGCAGCTTATTCGTACGGCAGGTCACGAACACCGGGGAGCTGTTTTTT. It is translated as CASSLFVRQVTNTGELFF.

A word on this clone: Additional DNA sequences in this sample encode the identical CDR3. The chain couples TRBV6-5 to TRBJ1-4; D is unclear. Trimming removed 0 bases at V and 8 bases at J, with 7 bases between. Germline V gives CDR1 MNHEY, CDR2 SVGAGI. The CDR3 runs to 13 residues. The CDR3 bases are TGTGCCAGCAGTTACTCTTCGTTGGAAAAACTGTTTTTT. Protein product: CASSYSSLEKLFF.

The chain has TRBV10-3 and TRBJ1-1; 7 bases fit TRBD1. CDR1 and CDR2 (germline): ENHRY, SYGVKD. CDR3 length: 14 residues. J gave up 3 bases and V 7 bases, and 8 bases lay outside the gene matches. In DNA, the CDR3 is TGTGCCATCACCACGGGACAGCGGGACACTGAAGCTTTCTTT. Translation gives CAITTGQRDTEAFF.

The gene calls are TRBV9 and TRBJ2-7, with D perhaps TRBD2 (7 bases). The V end lost 0 bases, the J end lost 6 bases, and 10 bases lay between the germline ends. The germline V gene has CDR1 SGDLS and CDR2 YYNGEE. CDR3 length equals 13 residues. CDR3 loop: CASSVARGAEQYF. The CDR3 DNA is TGTGCCAGCAGCGTAGCTCGGGGGGCCGAGCAGTACTTC.

V gene TRBV7-2 combines with J gene TRBJ2-3; D remains ambiguous. Germline V CDR1 and CDR2: SGHTA, FQGNSA. V shed 4 bases and J shed 1 base, with 12 bases lying between them. The CDR3 is made up of 15 amino acids. The CDR3 DNA reads TGTGCCAGCAGCTCTTTTCCTCGGGGCACAGATACGCAGTATTTT. The encoded protein is CASSSFPRGTDTQYF.

V gene TRBV7-9 combines with J gene TRBJ2-5, with TRBD1 identical over 9 bases. The CDR3 has 16 amino acids. The V and J ends lost 5 bases and 4 bases, in that order; junction bases with no gene match: 11. Germline V gene sequence: CDR1 SEHNR, CDR2 FQNEAQ (reference sequence). This CDR3 reads CASSPRQGEVTETQYF. In DNA, the CDR3 is TGTGCCAGCAGCCCCCGACAGGGGGAGGTGACAGAGACCCAGTACTTC.

The chain employs TRBV11-2 and TRBJ2-7; 10 positions agree with TRBD2. V lost 5 bases to trimming and J lost 6 bases; unmatched junction nucleotides: 7. CDR1 is SGHAT and CDR2 is FQNNGV in the germline V gene. This CDR3 is 14 amino acids long. The DNA for the CDR3 is TGTGCCAGCAGCCAGAGCGGGAGGGGCGGCGAGCAGTACTTC. This translates into CASSQSGRGGEQYF.

The chain employs TRBV14 and TRBJ2-7; 7 bases map to TRBD2. CDR1 and CDR2 (germline): SGHDN, FVKESK. The V gene end was trimmed by 4 bases and the J gene end by 2 bases; junction bases not matched to a gene: 8. This CDR3 is 15 amino acids long. The DNA of the CDR3 is TGTGCCAGCAGCCGGAGCGGGAAGTCCGCCTACGAGCAGTACTTC. It codes for CASSRSGKSAYEQYF.

The chain employs TRBV7-9 and TRBJ1-1; D gene uncertain. The CDR3 length is 14 residues. Trimming removed 7 bases from V and 8 bases from J, with 20 bases in between. CDR1 SEHNR and CDR2 FQNEAQ come from the germline V gene (reference sequence). The CDR3 nucleotides read TGTGCCAGCACCCCCGACTCGGGTACCGGGGAAGCTTTCTTT. It codes for CASTPDSGTGEAFF.

This rearrangement joins TRBV6-5 to TRBJ1-5; D gene unclear. Germline lookup yields CDR1 MNHEY and CDR2 SVGAGI. The germline V and J ends were trimmed by 4 bases and 3 bases, with 16 bases remaining between them. CDR3 length: 16 residues. The DNA of the CDR3 is TGTGCCAGCAGTTTTCTCGGGGATCGGGTCAATCAGCCCCAGCATTTT. Translation gives CASSFLGDRVNQPQHF.

J is TRBJ2-3 and V is TRBV9; D perhaps matches TRBD1 (6 bases). This CDR3 has 16 amino acids. Trimming left V 0 bases short and J 2 bases short, with 13 bases between. Germline loops: CDR1 SGDLS, CDR2 YYNGEE. CDR3: CASSVGPQGHTDTQYF. CDR3 coding DNA: TGTGCCAGCAGCGTAGGCCCCCAGGGGCACACAGATACGCAGTATTTT.

The rearrangement links TRBV5-4 to TRBJ1-1; weak D call: TRBD1 (5 bases). Germline V CDR1 and CDR2: SGHNT, YYREEE (reference sequence). The V end lost 0 bases, the J end lost 8 bases, and 11 bases lay between the germline ends. This CDR3 comprises 13 residues. The CDR3 loop reads CASSLVGREEAFF. The CDR3 region has the DNA TGTGCCAGCAGCTTGGTTGGCAGGGAAGAAGCTTTCTTT.

The J gene is TRBJ2-3, the V gene TRBV7-3; 7 bases agree with TRBD2. Germline V gene sequence: CDR1 SGHTA, CDR2 FQGTGA. This CDR3 has 15 residues. V lost 3 bases and J lost 2; bases outside the gene matches: 5. CDR3 nucleotide sequence: TGTGCCAGCAGCTTGGTGCGGGAGCCCACAGATACGCAGTATTTT. As protein: CASSLVREPTDTQYF.

The chain recombines TRBV7-6 with TRBJ2-7, with 9 positions matching TRBD1. V was clipped by 1 base and J by 5 bases; unmatched bases: 6. This CDR3 comprises 15 residues. CDR1 SGHVS and CDR2 FNYEAQ come from the germline V gene. This CDR3 is CASSLGQGVRDEQYF. Here the CDR3 DNA reads TGTGCCAGCAGCTTAGGACAGGGGGTACGGGACGAGCAGTACTTC.

The chain links TRBV25-1 to TRBJ1-1, with TRBD1 matching over 7 bases. Germline CDR1 and CDR2: MGHDK and SYGVNS. The V gene end was trimmed by 6 bases and the J gene end by 4 bases; junction bases not matched to a gene: 8. CDR3 length equals 14 residues. The CDR3 region has the DNA TGTGCCAGCAGAGAGACAGGGTTGGCCACTGAAGCTTTCTTT. Its protein is CASRETGLATEAFF.

The CDR3 loop reads CAWSVQGTGAGEQYF. DNA for the CDR3: TGTGCCTGGAGTGTACAGGGGACAGGGGCGGGCGAGCAGTACTTC. The rearrangement joins TRBV30 to TRBJ2-7, with 10 bases lining up with TRBD1. The V and J ends lost 0 bases and 6 bases, in that order; junction bases with no gene match: 8. Germline values: CDR1 GTSNPN, CDR2 SVGIG (reference sequence). This CDR3 contains 15 residues.

The chain combines TRBV2 with TRBJ2-1, with 7 bases lining up with TRBD2. Germline CDR1 reads SNHLY; CDR2 reads FYNNEI. V was clipped by 3 bases and J by 8 bases; unmatched bases: 19. CDR3 length equals 18 residues. The CDR3 region is CASSDRGAGMVVSDEQFF. In nucleotides, the CDR3 is TGTGCCAGCAGTGATAGGGGAGCGGGAATGGTCGTTAGTGATGAGCAGTTCTTC.

The gene calls are TRBV15 and TRBJ2-1, with no clear D. Trimming shortened V by 6 bases and J by 0 bases, and 9 bases separated the two germline ends. Germline CDR1 LNHNV, CDR2 YYDKDF (reference sequence). The CDR3 sequence is 14 residues long. This chain's CDR3 is CATRRGSSYNEQFF. Here the CDR3 DNA reads TGTGCCACCAGGCGCGGCAGCTCCTACAATGAGCAGTTCTTC.

This chain links TRBV6-4 with TRBJ2-3, with 9 positions matching TRBD1. The CDR3 consists of 16 residues. The germline gives CDR1 MRHNA, CDR2 SNTAGT. The trim removed 0 bases at V and 2 bases at J, leaving 3 bases unmatched. CDR3 in amino acids: CASSDSTGGSTDTQYF. The CDR3 nucleotides are TGTGCCAGCAGTGACTCGACAGGGGGTTCCACAGATACGCAGTATTTT.

The rearrangement uses TRBV6-5 and TRBJ1-2; 7 nucleotides line up with TRBD1. V was pared by 6 bases and J by 9 bases, with 10 bases of the junction left unmatched. The CDR3 is made up of 13 amino acids. Per the germline V gene, CDR1 is MNHEY and CDR2 is SVGAGI. CDR3 residues: CASSPDRVRSYTF. The CDR3, as DNA: TGTGCCAGCAGCCCCGACAGGGTTCGTAGCTACACCTTC.

The gene calls are TRBV5-1 and TRBJ2-7; 7 bases map to TRBD1. The CDR3 length is 14 residues. V shed 4 bases, J shed 3 bases, and the junction held 7 bases outside the gene matches. Germline assignment: CDR1 SGHRS and CDR2 YFSETQ. CDR3 coding DNA: TGCGCCAGCAGCGAACAGGGGCCCCGCTACGAGCAGTACTTC. Amino acids: CASSEQGPRYEQYF.

V is TRBV6-6 and J is TRBJ2-7; TRBD2 is a possible D gene (5 bases). Germline V gene sequence: CDR1 MNHNY, CDR2 SVGAGI (reference sequence). This CDR3 is built from 16 residues. V gave up 4 bases and J gave up 0 bases, with 16 bases separating them. DNA of the CDR3: TGTGCCAGCAGTTCCGGGATGGACCTCTACTCCTACGAGCAGTACTTC. This sequence encodes CASSSGMDLYSYEQYF.

V is TRBV18 and J is TRBJ2-3; D perhaps matches TRBD1 (6 bases). CDR3 length: 13 residues. Germline V gene data show CDR1 as KGHSH and CDR2 as LQKENI. V shed 4 bases and J shed 2 bases, with 7 bases lying between them. The CDR3 reads CASSLGATDTQYF. The DNA of the CDR3 is TGTGCCAGCTCACTGGGGGCCACAGATACGCAGTATTTT.